The TCR beta chain under discussion was sequenced for a study of blood T cells in healthy people across ages. Study context: The capture of about one barcoded beta molecule per two T cells was achieved by template switching.

It was about 10 milliliters of peripheral blood that were drawn from each donor. In its sample, this clonotype was seen a few times. Its antigen is currently unknown. Whole-study results and caveats: Total diversity from one million sequenced T cells was likely underestimated. When set beside aged donors, long-lived donors presented more naive CD4+ cells and higher diversity.

The authors ran a second PCR of 7 to 11 cycles using a sample-barcoded 5' primer and a J-beta primer mix. TCRdb itself ran the 5' RACE reads through MiXCR, one entry per CDR3 protein. The data show some 1.1 million distinct CDR3 sequences, around two fifths seen once. The CDR3 runs to 15 residues. CDR1 is MNHEY and CDR2 is SVGAGI in the germline V gene. V was trimmed by 10 bases and J by 0 bases, leaving 16 bases between them. This TCR was recovered from a man between 18 and 29 years old in good health. The chain carries TRBV6-5 and TRBJ1-5, with D maybe TRBD1 (5 bases). Sequenced sample: blood. For the CDR3, the DNA is TGTGCCACCCTACCCTCAGGGAATAGCAATCAGCCCCAGCATTTT. As protein: CATLPSGNSNQPQHF.